The 6 T cell receptor beta chains below all came from one sample that was sequenced in a study of T cells after yellow fever vaccination. Each CDR3 protein gets one entry after TCRdb re-called the 5' RACE reads with MiXCR. Among 400,000 or so distinct CDR3 sequences listed, over 15% were seen once. The starting material was PBMCs, obtained before the yellow fever booster vaccination. The receptors originated from a man younger than 30 who received the YFV17D yellow fever vaccine.

The chain is built from TRBV12-3 or TRBV12-4 and TRBJ2-4; TRBD2 aligns across 8 bases. This CDR3 region has 15 residues. Germline trimming cut 8 bases from V and 1 base from J; bases unmatched to any gene: 7. DNA for the CDR3: TGTGCCAGCGCCGGCGGGGGGAGGGCCAAAAACATTCAGTACTTC. Residues: CASAGGGRAKNIQYF.

The chain carries TRBV25-1 and TRBJ2-3; D possibly corresponds to TRBD1 (6 bases). The V gene lost 4 bases and the J gene lost 2 bases, with 10 bases spanning the gap. The germline CDR1 and CDR2 sequences are MGHDK and SYGVNS. This CDR3 is built from 14 residues. The CDR3 nucleotides are TGTGCCAGCAGTGCGGGACACATCACAGATACGCAGTATTTT. Amino acid sequence: CASSAGHITDTQYF.

Here the CDR3 reads CASSQVTGGVGTDTQYF. CDR3 sequence (DNA): TGTGCCAGCAGCCAAGTGACGGGCGGGGTGGGCACAGATACGCAGTATTTT. This chain uses TRBV4-2 with TRBJ2-3, with D possibly being TRBD2 (6 bases). The V and J ends lost 1 base and 1 base respectively, with 15 bases between them. Germline V gives CDR1 LGHNA, CDR2 YNFKEQ. This CDR3 is 17 amino acids long.

This clonotype was picked up a small number of times. This CDR3 is CASSFDSGNIPYNEQFF. The CDR3 DNA reads as TGTGCCAGCAGCTTCGATAGCGGGAATATCCCCTACAATGAGCAGTTCTTC. The rearrangement links TRBV7-2 to TRBJ2-1, with TRBD2 matching over 8 bases. Germline V gene sequence: CDR1 SGHTA, CDR2 FQGNSA. With 3 bases clipped from V and 2 bases from J, the junction kept 9 bases outside the gene matches. The length of the CDR3 is 17 residues.

The rearrangement uses TRBV20-1 and TRBJ1-5; D gene uncertain. V was clipped by 3 bases and J by 3 bases, with 12 bases between them. Germline CDR1 is DFQATT and CDR2 is SNEGSKA (reference sequence). The CDR3 consists of 14 residues. CDR3 sequence: CSAREGPANQPQHF. The CDR3 nucleotides read TGCAGTGCTAGGGAGGGCCCCGCCAATCAGCCCCAGCATTTT.

This clonotype was picked up a small number of times. The chain joins TRBV7-2 to TRBJ2-6; no clear D gene. This CDR3 region has 16 residues. The ends were cut back, 6 bases at V and 2 bases at J, with 14 bases in the middle. Germline V gives CDR1 SGHTA, CDR2 FQGNSA. The CDR3 DNA follows: TGTGCCAGCAGATACATCAGGAACCCTGGGGCCAACGTCCTGACTTTC. This codes for CASRYIRNPGANVLTF. Full variable domain (remainder filled in from reference TRBV7-2 and TRBJ2-6): GAGVSQSPSNKVTEKGKDVELRCDPISGHTALYWYRQSLGQGLEFLIYFQGNSAPDKSGLPSDRFSAERTGGSVSTLTIQRTQQEDSAVYLCASRYIRNPGANVLTFGAGSRLTVL.